This T cell receptor (beta chain) was identified during a study of control samples from healthy donors and cancer patients. TCRdb keeps only in-frame clones here, not all; method: immunoSEQ multiplex PCR. Here the sample spans about 160,000 clones, 94% being singletons. The CDR3 is made up of 13 amino acids. Trimming removed 3 bases at V and 2 bases at J, with 6 bases between. Germline-derived CDR1 and CDR2 are SGHTA and FQGNSA. The chain is built from TRBV7-2 and TRBJ2-3; D unclear. This clonotype was sampled from a man in his sixties with colorectal cancer. Specimen: PBMCs. In DNA form, the CDR3 reads TGTGCCAGCAGCTTTAAGTTCACAGATACGCAGTATTTT. Protein: CASSFKFTDTQYF.